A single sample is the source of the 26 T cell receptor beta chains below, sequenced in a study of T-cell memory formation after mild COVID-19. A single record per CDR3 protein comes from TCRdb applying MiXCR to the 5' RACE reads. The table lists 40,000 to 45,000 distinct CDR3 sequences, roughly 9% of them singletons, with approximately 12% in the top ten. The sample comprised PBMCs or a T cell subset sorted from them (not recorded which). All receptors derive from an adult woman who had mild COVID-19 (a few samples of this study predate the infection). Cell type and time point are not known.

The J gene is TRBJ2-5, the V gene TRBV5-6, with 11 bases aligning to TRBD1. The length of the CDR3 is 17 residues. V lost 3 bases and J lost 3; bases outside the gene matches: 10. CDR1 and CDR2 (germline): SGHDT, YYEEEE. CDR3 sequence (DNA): TGTGCCAGCAGCTCGACGGGACAGGGGGGGTTCGAAGAGACCCAGTACTTC. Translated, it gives CASSSTGQGGFEETQYF.

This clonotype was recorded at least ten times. CDR3 bases: TGTGCCAGCAGCTTAATGATACGGGATTCACCCCTCCACTTT. Its translation is CASSLMIRDSPLHF. The chain has TRBV7-3 and TRBJ1-6; the D is unclear. Germline V gene sequence: CDR1 SGHTA, CDR2 FQGTGA. V lost 1 base, J lost 8 bases, and 9 bases lay in between. The CDR3 extends over 14 amino acids.

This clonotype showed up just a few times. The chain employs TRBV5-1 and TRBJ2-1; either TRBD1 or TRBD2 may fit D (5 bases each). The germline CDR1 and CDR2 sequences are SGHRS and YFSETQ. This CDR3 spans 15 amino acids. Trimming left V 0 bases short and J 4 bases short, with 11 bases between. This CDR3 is CASSLGDPSYNEQFF. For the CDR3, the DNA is TGCGCCAGCAGCTTGGGGGACCCCTCTTACAATGAGCAGTTCTTC. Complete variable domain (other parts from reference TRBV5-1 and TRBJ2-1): KAGVTQTPRYLIKTRGQQVTLSCSPISGHRSVSWYQQTPGQGLQFLFEYFSETQRNKGNFPGRFSGRQFSNSRSEMNVSTLELGDSALYLCASSLGDPSYNEQFFGPGTRLTVL.

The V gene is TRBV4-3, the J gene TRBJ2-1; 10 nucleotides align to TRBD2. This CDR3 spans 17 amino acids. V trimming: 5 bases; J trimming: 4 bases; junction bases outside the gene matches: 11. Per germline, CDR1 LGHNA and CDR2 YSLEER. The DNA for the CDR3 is TGCGCCAGCAGCTCCCCCGGAGGACTAGCGGATTACAATGAGCAGTTCTTC. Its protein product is CASSSPGGLADYNEQFF.

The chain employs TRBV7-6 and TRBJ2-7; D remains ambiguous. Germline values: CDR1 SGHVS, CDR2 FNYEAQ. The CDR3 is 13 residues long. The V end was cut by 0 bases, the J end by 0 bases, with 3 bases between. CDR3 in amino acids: CASSLAFSYEQYF. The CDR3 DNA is TGTGCCAGCAGCTTAGCCTTCTCCTACGAGCAGTACTTC.

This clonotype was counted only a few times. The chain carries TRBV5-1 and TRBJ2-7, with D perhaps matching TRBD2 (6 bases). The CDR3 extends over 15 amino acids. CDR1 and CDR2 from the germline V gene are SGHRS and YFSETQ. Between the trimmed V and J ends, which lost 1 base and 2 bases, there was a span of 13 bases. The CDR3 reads CASSLIERATYEQYF. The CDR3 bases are TGCGCCAGCAGCTTGATAGAGCGGGCCACCTACGAGCAGTACTTC. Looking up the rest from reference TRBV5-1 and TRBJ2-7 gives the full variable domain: KAGVTQTPRYLIKTRGQQVTLSCSPISGHRSVSWYQQTPGQGLQFLFEYFSETQRNKGNFPGRFSGRQFSNSRSEMNVSTLELGDSALYLCASSLIERATYEQYFGPGTRLTVT.

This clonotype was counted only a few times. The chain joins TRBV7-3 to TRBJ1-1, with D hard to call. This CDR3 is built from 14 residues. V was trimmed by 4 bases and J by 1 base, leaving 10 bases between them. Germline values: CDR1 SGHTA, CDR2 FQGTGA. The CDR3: CASSSSTQNTEAFF. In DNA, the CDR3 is TGTGCCAGCAGCTCTTCAACACAGAACACTGAAGCTTTCTTT.

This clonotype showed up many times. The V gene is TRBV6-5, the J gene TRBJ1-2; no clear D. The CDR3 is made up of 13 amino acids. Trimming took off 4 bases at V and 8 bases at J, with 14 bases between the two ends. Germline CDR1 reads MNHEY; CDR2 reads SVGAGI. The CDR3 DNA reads TGTGCCAGCAGTTCCGGGCCCTTCCTGGGCTACACCTTC. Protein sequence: CASSSGPFLGYTF.

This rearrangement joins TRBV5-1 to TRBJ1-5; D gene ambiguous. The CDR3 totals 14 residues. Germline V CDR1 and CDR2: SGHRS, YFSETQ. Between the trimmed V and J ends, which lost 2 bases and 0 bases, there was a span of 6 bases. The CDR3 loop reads CASSLSGSNQPQHF. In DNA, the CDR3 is TGCGCCAGCAGCTTATCGGGTAGCAATCAGCCCCAGCATTTT.

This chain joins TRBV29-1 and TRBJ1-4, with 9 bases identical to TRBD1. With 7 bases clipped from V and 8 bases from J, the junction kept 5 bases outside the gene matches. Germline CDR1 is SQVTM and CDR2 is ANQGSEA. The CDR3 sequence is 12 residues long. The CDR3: CSAQGAQEKLFF. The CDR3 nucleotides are TGCAGCGCACAGGGGGCACAGGAAAAACTGTTTTTT.

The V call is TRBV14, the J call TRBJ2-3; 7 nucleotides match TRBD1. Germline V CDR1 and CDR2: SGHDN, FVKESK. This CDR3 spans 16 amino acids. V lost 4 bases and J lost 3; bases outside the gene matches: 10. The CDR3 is CASSPTDRRLTDTQYF. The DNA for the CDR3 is TGTGCCAGCAGCCCGACGGACAGGCGATTAACAGATACGCAGTATTTT.

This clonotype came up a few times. CDR3 sequence reads: CSARTGGSDTQYF. The CDR3 DNA reads TGCAGTGCCAGGACAGGGGGGTCAGATACGCAGTATTTT. The V and J genes are TRBV20-1 and TRBJ2-3; TRBD1 matches at 10 bases. Losses at the gene ends were 6 bases for V and 4 bases for J; bases not matched to a gene: 4. The CDR3 is made up of 13 amino acids. CDR1 DFQATT and CDR2 SNEGSKA come from the germline V gene (reference sequence).

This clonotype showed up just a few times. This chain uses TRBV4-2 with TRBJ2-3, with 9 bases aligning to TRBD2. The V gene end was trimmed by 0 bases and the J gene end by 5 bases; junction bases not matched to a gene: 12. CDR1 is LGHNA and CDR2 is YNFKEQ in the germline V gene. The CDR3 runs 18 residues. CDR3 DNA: TGTGCCAGCAGCCAAGATCTTGCGGGGGGGGCCCGTGAAGATACGCAGTATTTT. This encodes CASSQDLAGGAREDTQYF.

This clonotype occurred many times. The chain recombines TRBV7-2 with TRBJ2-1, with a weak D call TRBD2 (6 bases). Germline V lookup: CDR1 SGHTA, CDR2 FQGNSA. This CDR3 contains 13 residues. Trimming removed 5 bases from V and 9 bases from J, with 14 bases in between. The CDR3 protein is CASSLSDYGEQFF. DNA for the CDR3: TGTGCCAGCAGCCTCTCGGACTACGGTGAGCAGTTCTTC.

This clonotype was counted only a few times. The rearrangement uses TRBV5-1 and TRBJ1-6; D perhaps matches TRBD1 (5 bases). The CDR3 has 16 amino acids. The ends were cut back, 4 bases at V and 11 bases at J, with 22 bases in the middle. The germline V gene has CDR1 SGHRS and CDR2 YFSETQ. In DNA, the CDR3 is TGCGCCAGCAGCCTGGGGGGTTCCCCCGTGTTGGCACCCCTCCACTTT. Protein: CASSLGGSPVLAPLHF.

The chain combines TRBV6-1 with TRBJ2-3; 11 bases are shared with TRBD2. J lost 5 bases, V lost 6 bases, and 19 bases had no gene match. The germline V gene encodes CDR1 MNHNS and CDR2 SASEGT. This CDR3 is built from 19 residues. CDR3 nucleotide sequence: TGTGCCAGCAGGCTCCCCCCGGGACTAGCGGTTGGTTTGTTAGATACGCAGTATTTT. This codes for CASRLPPGLAVGLLDTQYF.

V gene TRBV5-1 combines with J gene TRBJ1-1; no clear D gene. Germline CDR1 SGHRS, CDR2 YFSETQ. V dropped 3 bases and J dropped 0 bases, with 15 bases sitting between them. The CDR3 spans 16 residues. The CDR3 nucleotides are TGCGCCAGCAGCTACGACCCGGCGGGGATGAACACTGAAGCTTTCTTT. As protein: CASSYDPAGMNTEAFF.

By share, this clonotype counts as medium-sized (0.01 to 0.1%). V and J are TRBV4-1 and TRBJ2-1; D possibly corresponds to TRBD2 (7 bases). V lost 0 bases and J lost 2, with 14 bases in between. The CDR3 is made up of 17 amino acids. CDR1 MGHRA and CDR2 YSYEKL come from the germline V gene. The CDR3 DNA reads TGCGCCAGCAGCCAAGATGGAACGGGGGGCCCCTACAATGAGCAGTTCTTC. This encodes CASSQDGTGGPYNEQFF.

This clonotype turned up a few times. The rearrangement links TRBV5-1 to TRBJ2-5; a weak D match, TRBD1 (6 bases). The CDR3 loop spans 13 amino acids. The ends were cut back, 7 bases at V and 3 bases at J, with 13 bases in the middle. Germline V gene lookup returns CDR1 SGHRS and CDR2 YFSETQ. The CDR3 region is CASGLQGEETQYF. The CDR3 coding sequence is TGCGCCAGCGGTCTACAGGGAGAAGAGACCCAGTACTTC. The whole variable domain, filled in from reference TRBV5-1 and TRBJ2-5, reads KAGVTQTPRYLIKTRGQQVTLSCSPISGHRSVSWYQQTPGQGLQFLFEYFSETQRNKGNFPGRFSGRQFSNSRSEMNVSTLELGDSALYLCASGLQGEETQYFGPGTRLLVL.

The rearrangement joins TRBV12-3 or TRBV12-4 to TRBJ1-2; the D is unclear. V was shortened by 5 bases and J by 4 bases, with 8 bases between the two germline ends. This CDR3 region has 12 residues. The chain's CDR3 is CASSDLGYGYTF. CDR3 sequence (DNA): TGTGCCAGCAGTGACTTGGGCTATGGCTACACCTTC.

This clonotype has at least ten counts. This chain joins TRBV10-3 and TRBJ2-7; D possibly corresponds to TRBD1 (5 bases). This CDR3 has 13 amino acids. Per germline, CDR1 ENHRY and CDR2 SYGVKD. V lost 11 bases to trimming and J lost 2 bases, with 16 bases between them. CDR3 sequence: CAVLSTAAYEQYF. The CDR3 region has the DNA TGTGCCGTTCTTTCGACAGCTGCCTACGAGCAGTACTTC.

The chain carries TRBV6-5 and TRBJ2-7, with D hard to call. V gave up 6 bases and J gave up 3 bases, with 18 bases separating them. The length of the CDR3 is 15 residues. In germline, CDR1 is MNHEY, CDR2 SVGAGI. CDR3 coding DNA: TGTGCCAGCAGCCTTGACATGGGGTCCTTCTACGAGCAGTACTTC. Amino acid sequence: CASSLDMGSFYEQYF.

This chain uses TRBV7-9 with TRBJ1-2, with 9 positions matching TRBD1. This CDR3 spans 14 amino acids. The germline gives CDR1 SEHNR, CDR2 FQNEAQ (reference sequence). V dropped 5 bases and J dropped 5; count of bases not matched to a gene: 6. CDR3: CASSPGQGPYGYTF. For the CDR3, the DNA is TGTGCCAGCAGCCCGGGACAGGGCCCTTATGGCTACACCTTC.

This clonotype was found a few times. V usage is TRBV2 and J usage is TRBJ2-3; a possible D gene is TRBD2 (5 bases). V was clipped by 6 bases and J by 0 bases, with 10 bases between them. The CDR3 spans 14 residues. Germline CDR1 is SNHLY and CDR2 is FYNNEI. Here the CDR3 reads CASRGAASTDTQYF. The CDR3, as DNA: TGTGCCAGCAGAGGAGCGGCGAGCACAGATACGCAGTATTTT.

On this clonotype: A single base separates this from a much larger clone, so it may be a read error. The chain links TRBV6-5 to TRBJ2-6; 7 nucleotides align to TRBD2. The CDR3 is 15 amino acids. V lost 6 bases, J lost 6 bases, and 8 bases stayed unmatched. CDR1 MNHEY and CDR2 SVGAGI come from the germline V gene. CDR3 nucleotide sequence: TGTGCCAGCAGGGGAGGGGTCGCTGTGGCCAACGTCCTGACTTTC. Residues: CASRGGVAVANVLTF.

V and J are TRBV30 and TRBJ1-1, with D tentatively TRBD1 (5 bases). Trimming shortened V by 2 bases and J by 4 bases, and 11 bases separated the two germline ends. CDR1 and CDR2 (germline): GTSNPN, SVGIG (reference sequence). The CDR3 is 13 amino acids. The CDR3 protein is CAWSRGPGTEAFF. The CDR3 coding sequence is TGTGCCTGGAGTCGGGGCCCTGGCACTGAAGCTTTCTTT.